The TCR beta chain described here comes from a study of cytomegalovirus exposure and HLA in healthy donors. For the study at large: Genotyping of more than 300 donors showed that 65% to 90% belonged to the Caucasian-associated ancestry cluster. Study-wide results and caveats: On later analysis, the bulk of CMV-associated TCR beta chains appeared to be HLA-restricted. Most observed TCR sequences were rare, whereas some public TCRs were detected in many donors.

Germline CDR1 reads LGHNA; CDR2 reads YNFKEQ. The trim removed 0 bases at V and 8 bases at J, leaving 11 bases unmatched. The CDR3 is made up of 16 amino acids. PCR employed 60 Vbeta and 13 Jbeta primers. Libraries were prepared by immunoSEQ multiplex PCR; TCRdb keeps only in-frame clonotypes and omits some of them. The data show 120,000 to 150,000 clones, 72% seen once. About this clone: Its antigen is as yet unknown.

This sequence was found in a man between 40 and 49 years old in good health and CMV-seronegative. Input material: PBMCs. The chain uses TRBV4-2 and TRBJ2-3, with TRBD2 identical over 7 bases. In DNA, the CDR3 is TGTGCCAGCAGCCAAGATATAGGCGGGGGAGGTATTACGCAGTATTTT. Protein sequence: CASSQDIGGGGITQYF.